The sequence of this TCR beta chain was determined in a study of identical twins. CDR1 and CDR2 from the germline V gene are MNHEY and SMNVEV (reference sequence). V shed 7 bases and J 5 bases; nucleotides not matched to a gene: 5. This CDR3 spans 13 amino acids. Template switching created a universal primer site, and the cDNA included unique molecular identifiers. TCRdb reprocessed the 5' RACE reads via MiXCR and lists one record per CDR3 protein. The sample holds 500,000 to 650,000 distinct CDR3 sequences, around 7.5% seen once. The same data also went into a second study, on yellow fever vaccine responses in identical twins.

The gene calls are TRBV27 and TRBJ2-4; TRBD1 matches 7 bases. This TCR was sampled from a woman between 18 and 29 years old in good health. The sequencing input was PBMCs. DNA for the CDR3: TGTGCCAGCAAGACAGGGATGGAAAACATTCAGTACTTC. Amino acids: CASKTGMENIQYF.